The TCR beta chain described here comes from a study of CD8+CD57+ T cells in acquired aplastic anemia. Overall study context: Sorted CD4+ and CD8+ cells gave an average of approximately 3.1 ug of DNA. Healthy donor CD4+ samples were sequenced to a depth that averaged about 10.8 million reads. Regarding the study as a whole: Between patients and controls, CD8+ Simpson's diversity did not vary significantly. In common between the patients and the controls were around 29 CD8+ CDR3 sequences.

Profiling that covered TCR beta VDJ and CDR3 relied on genomic DNA as its template. TCRdb ran MiXCR on the reads and lists one entry per CDR3 protein. The table shows over 45,000 distinct CDR3 sequences, with around 69% occurring only once. Details on this clonotype: Its antigen remains unidentified.

The germline gives CDR1 SQVTM, CDR2 ANQGSEA. The CDR3 spans 16 residues. V shed 6 bases and J shed 0 bases, with 19 bases lying between them. Sequencing was done on a sample of sorted CD4+, CD8+, or CD8+CD57+ T cells (not recorded which) from PBMCs. The chain joins TRBV29-1 to TRBJ2-3; D might be TRBD2 (6 bases). This receptor was identified in a human donor in good health, serving as a control. CDR3 sequence (DNA): TGCAGCGTGGAGGAGGGAATTACGCGAAGCACAGATACGCAGTATTTT. This gives the protein CSVEEGITRSTDTQYF.